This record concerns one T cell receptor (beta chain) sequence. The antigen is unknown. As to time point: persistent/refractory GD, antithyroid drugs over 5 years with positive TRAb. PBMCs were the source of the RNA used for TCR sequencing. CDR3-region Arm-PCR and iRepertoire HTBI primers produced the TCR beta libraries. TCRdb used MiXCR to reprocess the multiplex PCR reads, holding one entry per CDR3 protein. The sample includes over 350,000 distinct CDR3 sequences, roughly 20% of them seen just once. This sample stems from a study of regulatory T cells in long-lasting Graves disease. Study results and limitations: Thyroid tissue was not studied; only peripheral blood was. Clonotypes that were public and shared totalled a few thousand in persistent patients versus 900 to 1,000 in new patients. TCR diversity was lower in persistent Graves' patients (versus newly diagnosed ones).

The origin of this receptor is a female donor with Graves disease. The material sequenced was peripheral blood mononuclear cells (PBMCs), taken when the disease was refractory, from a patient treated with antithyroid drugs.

CDR3 bases: TGTGCCAGCAGCACCCTGGGTAGCGGGAGTTCCGATACGCAGTATTTT. Amino acids: CASSTLGSGSSDTQYF. V usage is TRBV7-2 and J usage is TRBJ2-3; TRBD2 matches at 9 bases. CDR1 is SGHTA and CDR2 is FQGNSA in the germline V gene. This CDR3 has 16 residues. V lost 5 bases to trimming and J lost 6 bases; unmatched junction nucleotides: 12.